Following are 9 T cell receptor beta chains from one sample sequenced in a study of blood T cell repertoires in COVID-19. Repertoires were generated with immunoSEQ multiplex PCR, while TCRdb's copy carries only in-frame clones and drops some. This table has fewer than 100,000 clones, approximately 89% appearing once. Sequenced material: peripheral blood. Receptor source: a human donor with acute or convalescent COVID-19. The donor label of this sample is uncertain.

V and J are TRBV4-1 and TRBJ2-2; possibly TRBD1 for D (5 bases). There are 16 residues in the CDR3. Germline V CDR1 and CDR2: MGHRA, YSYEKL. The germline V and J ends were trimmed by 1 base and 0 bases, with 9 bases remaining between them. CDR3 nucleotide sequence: TGCGCCAGCAGCCAAGCAGGGTTCGCGAACACCGGGGAGCTGTTTTTT. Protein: CASSQAGFANTGELFF.

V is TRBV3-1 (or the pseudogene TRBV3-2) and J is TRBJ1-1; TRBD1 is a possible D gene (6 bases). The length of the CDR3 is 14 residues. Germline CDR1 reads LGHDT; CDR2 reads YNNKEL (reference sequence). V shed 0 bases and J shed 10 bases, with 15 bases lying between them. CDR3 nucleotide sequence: TGTGCCAGCAGCCAAGATGGAACAGGGAGGGGAGCTTTCTTT. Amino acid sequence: CASSQDGTGRGAFF.

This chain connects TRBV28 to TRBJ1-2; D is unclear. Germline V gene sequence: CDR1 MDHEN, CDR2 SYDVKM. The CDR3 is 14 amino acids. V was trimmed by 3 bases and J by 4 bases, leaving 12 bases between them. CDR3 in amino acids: CASSLAGNIYGYTF. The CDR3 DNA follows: TGTGCCAGCAGTTTGGCCGGGAACATCTATGGCTACACCTTC.

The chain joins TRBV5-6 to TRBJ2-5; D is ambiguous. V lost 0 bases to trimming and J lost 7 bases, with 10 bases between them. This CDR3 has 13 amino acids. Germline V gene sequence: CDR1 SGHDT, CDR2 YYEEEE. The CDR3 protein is CASSLERLGTQYF. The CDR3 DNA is TGTGCCAGCAGCTTGGAGAGGTTGGGGACCCAGTACTTC.

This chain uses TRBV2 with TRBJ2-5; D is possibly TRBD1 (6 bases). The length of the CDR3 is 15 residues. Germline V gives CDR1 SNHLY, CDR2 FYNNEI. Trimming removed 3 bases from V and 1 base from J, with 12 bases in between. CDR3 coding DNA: TGTGCCAGCAGTGAGCACCGGACAGTCCAAGAGACCCAGTACTTC. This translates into CASSEHRTVQETQYF.

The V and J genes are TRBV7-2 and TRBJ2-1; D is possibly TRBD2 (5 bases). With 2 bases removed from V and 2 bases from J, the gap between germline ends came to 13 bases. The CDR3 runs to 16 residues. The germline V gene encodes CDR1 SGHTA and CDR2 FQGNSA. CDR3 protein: CASSLFGSPTYNEQFF. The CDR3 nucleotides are TGTGCCAGCAGCTTATTTGGGAGTCCCACCTACAATGAGCAGTTCTTC.

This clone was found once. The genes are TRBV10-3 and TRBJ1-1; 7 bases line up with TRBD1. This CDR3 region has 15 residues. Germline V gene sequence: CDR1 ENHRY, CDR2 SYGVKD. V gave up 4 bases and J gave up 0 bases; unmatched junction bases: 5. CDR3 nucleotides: TGTGCCATCAGTGCCACAGGGGAACTGAACACTGAAGCTTTCTTT. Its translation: CAISATGELNTEAFF.

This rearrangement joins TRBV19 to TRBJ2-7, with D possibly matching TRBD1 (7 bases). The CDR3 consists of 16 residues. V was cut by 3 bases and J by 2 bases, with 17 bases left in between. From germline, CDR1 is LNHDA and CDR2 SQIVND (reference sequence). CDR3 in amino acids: CASSILATGPTYEQYF. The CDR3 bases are TGTGCCAGTAGTATTCTAGCGACAGGGCCTACCTACGAGCAGTACTTC.

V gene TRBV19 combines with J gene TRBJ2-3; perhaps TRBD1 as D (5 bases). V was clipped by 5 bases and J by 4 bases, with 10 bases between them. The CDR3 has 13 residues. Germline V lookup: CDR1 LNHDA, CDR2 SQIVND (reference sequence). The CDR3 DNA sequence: TGTGCCAGTAGTCAGGGTTTGGCAGATACGCAGTATTTT. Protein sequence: CASSQGLADTQYF.